One and the same sample provided the 7 T cell receptor beta chains below, sequenced in a study of T-cell reconstitution after alpha-beta-depleted transplantation in children. Molecular barcoding with unique molecular identifiers was used for the TCRbeta library. TCRdb reprocessed the PCR reads with MiXCR, giving one entry per CDR3 protein. The data show approximately 190,000 distinct CDR3 sequences, around 8.4% seen once. The specimen was PBMCs, mostly from graft donor cells, collected 360 days after TCRalphabeta/CD19-depleted stem cell transplant. The receptors stem from a male patient between 2 and 10 years old who had a stem cell transplant for acute myeloid leukemia, so the T cells may come from the graft donor.

This clonotype was detected only a few times. The chain's CDR3 is CSARGGLATFGTDTQYF. The CDR3 nucleotides read TGCAGTGCTAGGGGTGGGCTAGCCACCTTTGGCACAGATACGCAGTATTTT. The genes are TRBV20-1 and TRBJ2-3, with a weak D call TRBD2 (5 bases). CDR1 and CDR2 from the germline V gene are DFQATT and SNEGSKA (reference sequence). This CDR3 contains 17 residues. The V end lost 3 bases, the J end lost 1 base, and 20 bases lay between the germline ends.

This clonotype was seen a handful of times. The chain recombines TRBV4-3 with TRBJ2-3; the match to TRBD2 covers 7 bases. There are 18 residues in the CDR3. J gave up 4 bases and V 2 bases, and 15 bases lay outside the gene matches. Germline V gene lookup returns CDR1 LGHNA and CDR2 YSLEER. The CDR3 DNA follows: TGCGCCAGCAGCCAAATAATGAAAGCGGGGCCCTCAGCAGATACGCAGTATTTT. It yields the protein CASSQIMKAGPSADTQYF.

This chain links TRBV5-5 with TRBJ2-5; 7 bases fit TRBD2. Trimming cost V 3 bases and J 4 bases; bases outside gene matches: 3. This CDR3 region has 13 residues. From germline, CDR1 is SGHKS and CDR2 YYEKEE (reference sequence). CDR3 region: CASSWGGLETQYF. The DNA of the CDR3 is TGTGCCAGCAGCTGGGGGGGGTTAGAGACCCAGTACTTC.

This chain links TRBV29-1 with TRBJ2-7; TRBD1 matches at 10 bases. Germline values: CDR1 SQVTM, CDR2 ANQGSEA. This CDR3 region has 12 residues. With 8 bases clipped from V and 3 bases from J, the junction kept 4 bases outside the gene matches. The CDR3 region is CSSRDRGYEQYF. The CDR3 nucleotides read TGCAGCAGCCGGGACAGGGGCTACGAGCAGTACTTC.

There are many counts of this clonotype. The V call is TRBV24-1, the J call TRBJ2-1; 12 bases are a match to TRBD2. V was pared by 4 bases and J by 6 bases, with 6 bases of the junction left unmatched. Germline-derived CDR1 and CDR2 are KGHDR and SFDVKD. The CDR3 totals 16 residues. CDR3 sequence (DNA): TGTGCCACCAGTGACGCTAGCGGGAGGGCCATCAATGAGCAGTTCTTC. It is translated as CATSDASGRAINEQFF.

This clonotype was counted between two and nine times. The V gene is TRBV4-1, the J gene TRBJ1-3, with unresolved D. The V gene's germline CDR1 is MGHRA and CDR2 YSYEKL. The CDR3 totals 18 residues. V lost 2 bases and J 0 bases, leaving 17 bases between the germline ends. In DNA, the CDR3 is TGCGCCAGCAGCCAAACTATAACCGGACCGAGCTCTGGAAACACCATATATTTT. Protein product: CASSQTITGPSSGNTIYF.

This clonotype was counted only a few times. The chain couples TRBV19 to TRBJ1-5, with 8 bases that match TRBD1. This CDR3 has 14 amino acids. CDR1 is LNHDA, CDR2 SQIVND, per germline (reference sequence). The V and J ends lost 6 bases and 4 bases, in that order; junction bases with no gene match: 5. The CDR3 protein is CASRAQGGNQPQHF. The CDR3 coding sequence is TGTGCCAGTAGGGCACAGGGGGGGAATCAGCCCCAGCATTTT. The whole variable domain, remainder taken from reference TRBV19 and TRBJ1-5, is DGGITQSPKYLFRKEGQNVTLSCEQNLNHDAMYWYRQDPGQGLRLIYYSQIVNDFQKGDIAEGYSVSREKKESFPLTVTSAQKNPTAFYLCASRAQGGNQPQHFGDGTRLSIL.